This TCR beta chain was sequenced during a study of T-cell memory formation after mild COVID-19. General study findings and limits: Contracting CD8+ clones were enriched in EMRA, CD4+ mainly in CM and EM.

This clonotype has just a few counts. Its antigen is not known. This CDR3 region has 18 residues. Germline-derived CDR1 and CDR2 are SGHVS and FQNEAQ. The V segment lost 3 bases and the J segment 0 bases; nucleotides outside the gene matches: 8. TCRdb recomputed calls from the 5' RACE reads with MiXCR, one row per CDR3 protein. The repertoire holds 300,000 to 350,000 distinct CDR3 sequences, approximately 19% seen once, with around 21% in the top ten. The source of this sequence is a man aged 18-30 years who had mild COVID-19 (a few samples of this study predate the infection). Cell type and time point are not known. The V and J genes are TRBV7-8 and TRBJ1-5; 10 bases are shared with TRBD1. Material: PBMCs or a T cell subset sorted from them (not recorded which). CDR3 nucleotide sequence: TGTGCCAGCAGCTTGGGACAGGGGACCTTGTATAGCAATCAGCCCCAGCATTTT. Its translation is CASSLGQGTLYSNQPQHF.